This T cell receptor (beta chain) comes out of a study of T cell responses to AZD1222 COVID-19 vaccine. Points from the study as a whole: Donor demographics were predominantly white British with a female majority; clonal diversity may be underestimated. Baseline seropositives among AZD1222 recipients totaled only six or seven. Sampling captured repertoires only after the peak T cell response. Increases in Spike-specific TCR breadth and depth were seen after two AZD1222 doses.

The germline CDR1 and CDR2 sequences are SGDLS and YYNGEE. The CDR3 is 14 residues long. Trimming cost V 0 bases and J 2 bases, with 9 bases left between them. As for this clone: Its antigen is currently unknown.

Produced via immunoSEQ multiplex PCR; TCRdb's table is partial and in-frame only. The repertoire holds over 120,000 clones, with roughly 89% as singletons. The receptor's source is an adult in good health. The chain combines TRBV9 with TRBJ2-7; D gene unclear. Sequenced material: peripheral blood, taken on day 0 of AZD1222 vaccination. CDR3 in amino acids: CASSVDQGPYEQYF. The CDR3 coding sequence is TGTGCCAGCAGCGTAGATCAAGGGCCCTACGAGCAGTACTTC.